This TCR beta chain appears in the sequencing data of a study of OX40 agonist ivuxolimab in advanced cancers. CDR3 length: 14 amino acids. CDR1 is SGHNT, CDR2 YENEEA, per germline. Profiled with immunoSEQ multiplex PCR; TCRdb holds only in-frame clones, not every one. The data show almost 50,000 clones, with roughly nine tenths seen just once and approximately 52% held by the top ten. The source is an adult with an advanced solid tumor such as melanoma, head and neck, liver or kidney cancer. The chain links TRBV11-3 to TRBJ2-5; 7 positions match TRBD1. The J call may be mistaken, given a closer DNA end match to TRBJ2-7. The sequencing here drew on CD4+ or CD8+ T cells sorted from blood, taken in a trial of the OX40 agonist ivuxolimab. The CDR3 coding sequence is TGTGCCAGCAGCTTCGCAGGGGGTCCCTACGAGCAGTACTTC. It translates to CASSFAGGPYEQYF.